This TCR beta chain was obtained from a study of T-cell memory formation after mild COVID-19. With constant-segment primers, 5'RACE yielded cDNA libraries of TCR alpha and TCR beta that carried sample barcodes and UMIs. In TCRdb, the 5' RACE reads were re-called with MiXCR into one record per CDR3 protein. This table has around 470,000 distinct CDR3 sequences, roughly 20% appearing once. CDR1 is MNHEY, CDR2 SVGAGI, per germline. With 5 bases clipped from V and 5 bases from J, the junction kept 9 bases outside the gene matches. The CDR3 is made up of 15 amino acids. Overall study results and limits: The pre-infection memory compartment contained some responding clones, suggesting cross-reactive memory joined. CD4/CD8 balance characterized clones contracting day 15 to 85, and CD4+ skew characterized later expanders.

Points on this clonotype: What it binds is not known.

This sequence was found in an adult woman who had mild COVID-19 (a few samples of this study predate the infection). Cell type and time point are not known. The chain carries TRBV6-5 and TRBJ2-1; TRBD2 aligns across 7 bases. Sample: PBMCs or a T cell subset sorted from them (not recorded which). The CDR3 spells CASSGGVVENNEQFF. CDR3 DNA: TGTGCCAGCAGTGGGGGGGTGGTTGAGAACAATGAGCAGTTCTTC.